The 3 T cell receptor beta chains listed next were all sequenced from one sample in a study of blood T cell repertoires in COVID-19. The method was immunoSEQ multiplex PCR; TCRdb's version includes in-frame clones alone and lacks a portion of them. The repertoire includes about 240,000 clones, approximately 83% of them detected once, and around 9.6% sits in the top ten. The source material was peripheral blood. These receptors all come from a woman over 75 with acute or convalescent COVID-19.

This chain joins TRBV5-1 and TRBJ2-3, with 13 bases lining up with TRBD2. The CDR3 covers 16 residues. Germline V gene lookup returns CDR1 SGHRS and CDR2 YFSETQ. With V trimmed by 3 bases and J by 1 base, 2 bases remained unmatched. CDR3 protein: CASSSGTSGGTDTQYF. CDR3 sequence (DNA): TGCGCCAGCAGCTCCGGGACTAGCGGGGGCACAGATACGCAGTATTTT.

V gene TRBV28 combines with J gene TRBJ2-6; D ambiguous. Germline V gene data show CDR1 as MDHEN and CDR2 as SYDVKM. The CDR3 spans 13 residues. V was shortened by 8 bases and J by 0 bases, with 5 bases between the two germline ends. The CDR3 region is CASVSSGANVLTF. The DNA of the CDR3 is TGTGCCAGCGTGAGCTCTGGGGCCAACGTCCTGACTTTC. Full variable domain (remainder filled in from reference TRBV28 and TRBJ2-6): DVKVTQSSRYLVKRTGEKVFLECVQDMDHENMFWYRQDPGLGLRLIYFSYDVKMKEKGDIPEGYSVSREKKERFSLILESASTNQTSMYLCASVSSGANVLTFGAGSRLTVL.

V usage is TRBV5-1 and J usage is TRBJ2-7; 8 bases fit TRBD1. V shed 5 bases, J shed 0 bases, and the junction held 7 bases outside the gene matches. This CDR3 has 15 amino acids. The germline V gene has CDR1 SGHRS and CDR2 YFSETQ. The DNA for the CDR3 is TGCGCCAGCAGTAGGACAGGGTCCTTCTCCTACGAGCAGTACTTC. Protein product: CASSRTGSFSYEQYF.